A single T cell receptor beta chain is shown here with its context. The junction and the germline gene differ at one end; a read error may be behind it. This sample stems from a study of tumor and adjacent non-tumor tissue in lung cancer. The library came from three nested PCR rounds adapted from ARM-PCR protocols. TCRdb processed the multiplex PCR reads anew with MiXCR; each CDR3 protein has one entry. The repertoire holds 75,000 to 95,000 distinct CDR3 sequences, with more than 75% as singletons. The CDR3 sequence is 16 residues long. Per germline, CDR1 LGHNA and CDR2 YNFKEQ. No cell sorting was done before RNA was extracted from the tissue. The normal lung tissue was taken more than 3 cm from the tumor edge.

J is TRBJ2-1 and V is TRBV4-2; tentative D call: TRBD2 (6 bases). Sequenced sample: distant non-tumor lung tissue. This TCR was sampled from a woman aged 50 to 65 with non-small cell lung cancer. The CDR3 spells CASSQESGDPYNERFF. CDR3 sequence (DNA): TGTGCCAGCAGCCAAGAGTCGGGAGACCCCTACAATGAGCGGTTCTTC.